This T cell receptor beta chain was identified in a study of read filtering for tumor transcriptome and immune sequencing (dated by TCRdb to about 2020). Context from the whole study: The cohort consisted of around 18 male and around 14 female patients, with a mean age of approximately 70 years and an age range of about 45 to 90. After DNase treatment, whole-transcriptome libraries were prepared using the TruSeq RNA Access Library Prep Kit. Under revised international staging, roughly 8 patients fell into R-ISS I, 15 to 20 into R-ISS II and over 5 into R-ISS III. As a main aim, a read-filtering strategy for immune repertoire data was addressed, with the specific question being whether clonotypes supported by a single read should be removed. Per sample, about 3.5 to 10.27 million TCR-region mapped reads were obtained with IR-seq, compared with only about 80 to 1,300 with RNA-seq. The study compared TCR repertoires from targeted immune repertoire sequencing and bulk whole-transcriptome sequencing run on the same bone marrow samples.

This clonotype has at least ten counts. It has no known antigen specificity. The input lacks base qualities; no much larger clone sits a single base away. Every patient had bone marrow sampled at the time of active disease. Ficoll-Hypaque density gradient centrifugation was used to isolate the bone marrow mononuclear cells. Myeloma plasma cells were removed and CD138-negative cells were obtained by negative selection following labeling with CD138 magnetic microbeads on a MACS separator. Flow cytometry on an Attune NxT with CD138 antibodies was used to check the purity of the isolated cells. Total RNA was extracted using TRIzol reagent and was quantified on a NanoDrop spectrophotometer. For each patient, paired RNA-seq and IR-seq were run on the CD138-negative bone marrow sample from that patient. Starting from 400 ng RNA, TCR libraries were constructed with the Immunoverse kit using molecular barcoded adaptors that cover the alpha/delta and beta/gamma chains. TCR library preparation used the same RNA that was used for transcriptome sequencing. An Illumina HiSeq 4000 with 2 x 150 cycles was used to sequence the TCR libraries. For the original study's pipeline: With MiXCR, TCR reads were aligned to human V, D, J and C references and assembled into CDR3 clonotypes, with quality filtering and error correction included. The tcR package in R was used for analysis of clonotype counts and gene usage diversity. For inspection of raw mapping reads, RNA-seq reads were mapped by STAR aligner version 2.5.3a onto GRCh37 of the human genome. IR-seq fastq files were randomly downsampled with Seqtk 1.3 to test the effect of sequencing depth on detected clonotypes. Starting from the raw public reads, TCRdb applied fastp trimming at Q25, assembled clones with MiXCR and retained in-frame beta chains. Entries that share a CDR3 protein sequence are merged under the most common genes and DNA. The V and J calls follow TCRdb's processing rather than the paper's. The table for this sample lists about 130,000 distinct CDR3 sequences; approximately 13% of them were counted only once. The ten largest clonotypes hold about 8.6% of the sample.

Overall results and qualifications from the work: The sorted CD138-negative fraction was a mixed bone marrow immune population, not purified T cells. Clonotypes were captured by IR-seq at much higher depth and more reliably than by RNA-seq, and smaller IR-seq throughput was sufficient for identification of most shared clonotypes. The correlation between IR-seq and RNA-seq shared clonotype proportions rose when single-read clonotypes were removed. Single-read clonotypes made up roughly 82% of clonotypes but roughly 3.2% of total reads in IR-seq, and over 65% of clonotypes and approximately 48% of reads in RNA-seq.

CDR1 and CDR2, per the germline V gene, are KGHDR and SFDVKD. Inclusive of the bounding cysteine and phenylalanine, the CDR3 is 18 residues long. CDR3 DNA only is kept here, 54 bases in frame from base 1. Ends trimmed: V by 3 bases, J by 2 bases; bases unmatched to a gene: 2. The clonotype comes from a donor at least 40 years old with multiple myeloma. Sequenced input: a population of CD138-negative cells sorted from bone marrow. According to the study, the label for this sample's cell subset or site signals: bone marrow mononuclear cells depleted of CD138+ plasma/myeloma cells by negative magnetic selection. This sequence uses TRBV24-1 and TRBJ2-6, with TRBD2 matching 14 junction bases. The nucleotides read TGTGCCACCAGTGATCCGGGACTAGCGGGAGCTGGGGCCAACGTCCTGACTTTC. It encodes CATSDPGLAGAGANVLTF.